These 24 T cell receptor beta chains originate from one sample sequenced in a study of blood T cell repertoires in COVID-19. Profiling relied on immunoSEQ multiplex PCR, and the TCRdb table lists in-frame clones only, not all of them. The sample carries around 270,000 clones, about 86% recorded once. The sample consisted of peripheral blood. Receptor source: a man aged 30 to 45 with active or convalescent COVID-19.

The chain is built from TRBV11-3 and TRBJ2-2, with 8 nucleotides matching TRBD1. The CDR3 runs 17 residues. Germline V gene sequence: CDR1 SGHNT, CDR2 YENEEA. Trimming removed 5 bases from V and 7 bases from J; junction bases left unmatched: 15. This CDR3 reads CASSPRQGQGKGGELFF. In DNA form, the CDR3 reads TGTGCCAGCAGCCCAAGACAAGGACAGGGAAAGGGCGGGGAGCTGTTTTTT.

J is TRBJ2-7 and V is TRBV10-3; D gene uncertain. The CDR3 totals 14 residues. The ends were cut back, 2 bases at V and 0 bases at J, with 8 bases in the middle. Germline V gene data show CDR1 as ENHRY and CDR2 as SYGVKD. CDR3 bases: TGTGCCATCAGTGAGGGCAAAAGCTCCTACGAGCAGTACTTC. Its protein is CAISEGKSSYEQYF.

V usage is TRBV7-9 and J usage is TRBJ1-2, with D possibly TRBD1 on 5 matching bases. The V and J ends lost 1 base and 4 bases respectively, with 22 bases between them. CDR3 length: 18 amino acids. Germline V CDR1 and CDR2: SEHNR, FQNEAQ (reference sequence). The DNA for the CDR3 is TGTGCCAGCAGCTTAGGAAGTCGGCGGAGGGGTTTAAGCTATGGCTACACCTTC. This codes for CASSLGSRRRGLSYGYTF.

The chain couples TRBV14 to TRBJ2-5, with 9 positions matching TRBD1. CDR1 and CDR2 from the germline V gene are SGHDN and FVKESK. The CDR3 spans 17 residues. V lost 3 bases, J lost 4 bases, and 12 bases stayed unmatched. CDR3 coding DNA: TGTGCCAGCAGCCAGGGCCTGACAGGGGGGTCGCGAGAGACCCAGTACTTC. Encoded protein: CASSQGLTGGSRETQYF.

The chain links TRBV11-1 to TRBJ2-5; the match to TRBD2 covers 8 bases. CDR1 is SGHAT, CDR2 FQDESV, per germline (reference sequence). The CDR3 is 15 amino acids. Losses at the gene ends were 5 bases for V and 3 bases for J; bases not matched to a gene: 8. CDR3 DNA sequence: TGTGCCAGCAGCACCACCGGGGGGGCCGAAGAGACCCAGTACTTC. Translation: CASSTTGGAEETQYF.

This rearrangement joins TRBV7-2 to TRBJ1-1, with D tentatively TRBD1 (5 bases). The CDR3 runs to 11 residues. Germline V gene lookup returns CDR1 SGHTA and CDR2 FQGNSA. The V end was cut by 9 bases, the J end by 7 bases, with 12 bases between. The chain's CDR3 is CASRWGGEAFF. Here the CDR3 DNA reads TGTGCCAGTAGATGGGGGGGTGAAGCTTTCTTT.

This chain links TRBV7-6 with TRBJ2-7; no definite D call. The CDR3 sequence is 15 residues long. The V gene lost 0 bases and the J gene lost 7 bases, with 16 bases spanning the gap. Germline CDR1 reads SGHVS; CDR2 reads FNYEAQ. The CDR3 region has the DNA TGTGCCAGCAGCTTAGCCCTCGGGTTGAGGCCAGAGCAGTACTTC. Translating gives CASSLALGLRPEQYF.

The V gene is TRBV7-2, the J gene TRBJ2-7, with 13 bases aligning to TRBD2. In germline, CDR1 is SGHTA, CDR2 FQGNSA. The CDR3 spans 14 residues. V was clipped by 4 bases and J by 9 bases; unmatched bases: 6. CDR3 nucleotides: TGTGCCAGCAGCTCCGGACTAGCGGGGGTCGGGCAGTACTTC. It codes for CASSSGLAGVGQYF.

The V call is TRBV6-5, the J call TRBJ1-4; no firm D call. Per the germline V gene, CDR1 is MNHEY and CDR2 is SVGAGI. V lost 5 bases and J 5 bases, leaving 12 bases between the germline ends. The CDR3 is 14 residues long. The CDR3 DNA reads TGTGCCAGCAGTCCCGTGAACACCAATGAAAAACTGTTTTTT. Amino acids: CASSPVNTNEKLFF.

CDR3 amino acids: CASSQTGRSNQPQHF. The CDR3 bases are TGTGCCAGCAGCCAGACAGGCCGTAGCAATCAGCCCCAGCATTTT. The V gene is TRBV6-5, the J gene TRBJ1-5, with a tentative D call TRBD1 (6 bases). Trimming removed 6 bases at V and 0 bases at J, with 12 bases between. The CDR3 runs to 15 residues. Per the germline V gene, CDR1 is MNHEY and CDR2 is SVGAGI.

This clone was counted a few times. The genes are TRBV15 and TRBJ1-2; a weak D match, TRBD1 (6 bases). The CDR3 totals 14 residues. V dropped 0 bases and J dropped 8 bases, with 13 bases sitting between them. Germline CDR1 is LNHNV and CDR2 is YYDKDF (reference sequence). The CDR3 sequence: CATSRDRGAGGYTF. CDR3 bases: TGTGCCACCAGCAGAGATCGGGGGGCGGGAGGCTACACCTTC.

The chain links TRBV5-4 to TRBJ1-2; 7 bases fit TRBD1. The CDR3 has 13 amino acids. The J segment lost 7 bases and the V segment lost 0 bases, leaving 3 bases of the junction unmatched. Looked up from germline, CDR1 is SGHNT and CDR2 is YYREEE (reference sequence). CDR3 nucleotide sequence: TGTGCCAGCAGCTTGGAGGGGGCGGCTGGCTACACCTTC. Its protein product is CASSLEGAAGYTF.

The chain carries TRBV5-4 and TRBJ2-1; 7 bases agree with TRBD2. Germline V gives CDR1 SGHNT, CDR2 YYREEE (reference sequence). The CDR3 has 14 residues. Trimming cost V 4 bases and J 6 bases; bases outside gene matches: 7. The CDR3 region is CASSIGDYGNEQFF. DNA of the CDR3: TGTGCCAGCAGCATAGGGGACTATGGCAATGAGCAGTTCTTC.

The chain uses TRBV6-1 and TRBJ1-1; TRBD1 matches 9 bases. V dropped 3 bases and J dropped 11; count of bases not matched to a gene: 13. Germline CDR1 and CDR2: MNHNS and SASEGT. The CDR3 is 15 residues long. CDR3 region: CASSDGTQGALRAFF. As DNA, the CDR3 is TGTGCCAGCAGTGACGGAACACAGGGGGCCCTGAGGGCTTTCTTT.

CDR3 amino acids: CASSLIFTGPSGSPLHF. The CDR3 DNA reads as TGCGCCAGCAGCTTGATTTTTACAGGGCCATCCGGTTCACCCCTCCACTTT. The chain has TRBV5-1 and TRBJ1-6; D might be TRBD1 (6 bases). CDR1 SGHRS and CDR2 YFSETQ come from the germline V gene. CDR3 length: 17 residues. V lost 1 base and J 9 bases, leaving 20 bases between the germline ends.

The V and J genes are TRBV5-5 and TRBJ1-6, with D perhaps matching TRBD1 (5 bases). The germline CDR1 and CDR2 sequences are SGHKS and YYEKEE (reference sequence). V was trimmed by 2 bases and J by 0 bases, leaving 9 bases between them. This CDR3 contains 16 residues. The DNA of the CDR3 is TGTGCCAGCAGCTTTGGACACGACTCCTATAATTCACCCCTCCACTTT. This translates into CASSFGHDSYNSPLHF.

There are a few counts of this clone. The CDR3 sequence: CASSPTTSGGYEQYF. The CDR3 nucleotides are TGCGCCAGCAGCCCAACGACTAGCGGGGGGTACGAGCAGTACTTC. The J gene is TRBJ2-7, the V gene TRBV4-1; 13 positions match TRBD2. Per germline, CDR1 MGHRA and CDR2 YSYEKL. The V and J ends lost 4 bases and 4 bases, in that order; junction bases with no gene match: 4. The CDR3 is 15 residues long.

This clone has just one count. V usage is TRBV19 and J usage is TRBJ2-7; a weak D match, TRBD1 (6 bases). Germline V lookup: CDR1 LNHDA, CDR2 SQIVND (reference sequence). The CDR3 totals 14 residues. Deletions cut 6 bases from V and 3 bases from J, with 15 bases between. The CDR3 spells CASRHTGLHYEQYF. CDR3 sequence (DNA): TGTGCCAGTAGGCATACAGGGCTTCACTACGAGCAGTACTTC.

This sequence joins TRBV28 and TRBJ2-4; 10 bases agree with TRBD2. Unmatched junction bases numbered 12, after V lost 2 bases and J lost 8 bases. Germline V gene data show CDR1 as MDHEN and CDR2 as SYDVKM. This CDR3 comprises 17 residues. CDR3 in DNA: TGTGCCAGCAGTTTAAGTACCCTAGCGGGGGCCAGGCACATTCAGTACTTC. This translates into CASSLSTLAGARHIQYF.

This clone was observed a single time. The genes are TRBV27 and TRBJ2-2, with D maybe TRBD2 (6 bases). This CDR3 contains 13 residues. Germline V CDR1 and CDR2: MNHEY, SMNVEV (reference sequence). Trimming cost V 3 bases and J 7 bases, with 9 bases left between them. CDR3 nucleotide sequence: TGTGCCAGCAGTTTCACGACTAGCGGGGAGCTGTTTTTT. This codes for CASSFTTSGELFF.

The V and J genes are TRBV3-1 (or the pseudogene TRBV3-2) and TRBJ1-6, with 8 nucleotides matching TRBD1. V shed 4 bases, J shed 9 bases, and the junction held 5 bases outside the gene matches. Germline values: CDR1 LGHDT, CDR2 YNNKEL (reference sequence). The CDR3 runs 14 residues. The DNA for the CDR3 is TGTGCCAGCAGCCGCGAGGACAGGGCTTCACCCCTCCACTTT. As protein: CASSREDRASPLHF.

The chain joins TRBV9 to TRBJ2-1; D is possibly TRBD2 (6 bases). Germline V gene sequence: CDR1 SGDLS, CDR2 YYNGEE. This CDR3 region has 13 residues. V was clipped by 4 bases and J by 9 bases, with 14 bases between them. For the CDR3, the DNA is TGTGCCAGCAGCTTGTGGGACTCGAGTGAGCAGTTCTTC. This codes for CASSLWDSSEQFF.

This rearrangement joins TRBV4-2 to TRBJ1-2; TRBD1 aligns across 8 bases. The CDR3 runs to 17 residues. J was trimmed by 6 bases and V by 0 bases; bases with no gene match: 12. Per the germline V gene, CDR1 is LGHNA and CDR2 is YNFKEQ. The DNA for the CDR3 is TGTGCCAGCAGCCAAGATCCAGGGGGCAGTATTATGAATGGCTACACCTTC. It codes for CASSQDPGGSIMNGYTF.

The genes are TRBV18 and TRBJ2-5; D is undetermined. The CDR3 has 12 amino acids. Between the trimmed V and J ends, which lost 1 base and 4 bases, there was a span of 4 bases. Germline CDR1 and CDR2: KGHSH and LQKENI. In DNA, the CDR3 is TGTGCCAGCTCACCACGCGGAGAGACCCAGTACTTC. As protein: CASSPRGETQYF.